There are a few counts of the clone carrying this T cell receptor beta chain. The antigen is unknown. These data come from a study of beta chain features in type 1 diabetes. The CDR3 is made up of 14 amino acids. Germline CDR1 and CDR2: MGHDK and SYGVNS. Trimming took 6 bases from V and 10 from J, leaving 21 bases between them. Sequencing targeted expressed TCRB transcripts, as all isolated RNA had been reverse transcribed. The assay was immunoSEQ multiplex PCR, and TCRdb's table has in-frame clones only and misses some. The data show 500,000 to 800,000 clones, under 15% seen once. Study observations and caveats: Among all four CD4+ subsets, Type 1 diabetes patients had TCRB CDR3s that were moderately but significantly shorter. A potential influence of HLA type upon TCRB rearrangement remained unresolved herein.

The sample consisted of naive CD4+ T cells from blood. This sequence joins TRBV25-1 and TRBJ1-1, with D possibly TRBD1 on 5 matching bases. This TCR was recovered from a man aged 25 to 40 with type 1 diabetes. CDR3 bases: TGTGCCAGCAGCGCCACGGGGGTCGCACATCGAGCTTTCTTT. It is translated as CASSATGVAHRAFF.